Below, one TCR beta chain is given with its context. The record originates from a study of blood T cell repertoires in COVID-19. This CDR3 comprises 14 residues. The trim removed 6 bases at V and 6 bases at J, leaving 6 bases unmatched. The germline V gene encodes CDR1 MNHEY and CDR2 SMNVEV (reference sequence). Profiled with immunoSEQ multiplex PCR; TCRdb holds only in-frame clones, not every one. The profile shows roughly 360,000 clones, approximately 80% of them singletons. The sample comprised peripheral blood. V gene TRBV27 combines with J gene TRBJ2-3; 10 bases agree with TRBD2. The clonotype comes from a human donor with acute or convalescent COVID-19. The donor label of this sample is uncertain. The CDR3 DNA sequence: TGTGCCAGCAGGGCTAGCGGGAGCGCCGATACGCAGTATTTT. Translated, it gives CASRASGSADTQYF.